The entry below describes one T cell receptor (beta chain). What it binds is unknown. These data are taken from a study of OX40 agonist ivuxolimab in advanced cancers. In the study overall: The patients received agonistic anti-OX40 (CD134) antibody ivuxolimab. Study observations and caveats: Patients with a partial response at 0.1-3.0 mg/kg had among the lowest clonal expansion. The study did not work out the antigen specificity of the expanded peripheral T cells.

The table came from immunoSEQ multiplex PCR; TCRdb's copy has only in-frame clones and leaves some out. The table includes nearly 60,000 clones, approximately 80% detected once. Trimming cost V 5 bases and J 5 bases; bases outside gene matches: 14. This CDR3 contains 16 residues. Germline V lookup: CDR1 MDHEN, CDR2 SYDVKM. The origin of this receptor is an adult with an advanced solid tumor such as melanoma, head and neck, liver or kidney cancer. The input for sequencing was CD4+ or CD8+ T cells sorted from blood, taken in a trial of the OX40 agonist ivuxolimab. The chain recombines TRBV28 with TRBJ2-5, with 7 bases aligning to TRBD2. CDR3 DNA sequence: TGTGCCAGCAGTCCGACCCTAACGGGGGGAGGGGAGACCCAGTACTTC. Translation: CASSPTLTGGGETQYF.